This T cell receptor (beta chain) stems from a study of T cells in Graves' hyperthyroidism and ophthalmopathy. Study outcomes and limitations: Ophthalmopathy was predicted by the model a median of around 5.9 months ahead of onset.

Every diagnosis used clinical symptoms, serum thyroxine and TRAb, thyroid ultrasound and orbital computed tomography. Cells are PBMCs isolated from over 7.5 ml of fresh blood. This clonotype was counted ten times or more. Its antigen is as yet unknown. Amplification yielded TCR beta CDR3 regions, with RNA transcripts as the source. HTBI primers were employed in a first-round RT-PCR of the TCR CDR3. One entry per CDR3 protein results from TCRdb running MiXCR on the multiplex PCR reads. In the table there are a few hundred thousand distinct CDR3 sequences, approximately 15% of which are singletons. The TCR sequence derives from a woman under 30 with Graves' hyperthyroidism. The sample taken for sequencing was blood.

The CDR3 is CATSRDGDNSPLHF. The CDR3 DNA reads as TGTGCCACAAGCCGGGACGGTGATAATTCACCCCTCCACTTT. The chain links TRBV19 to TRBJ1-6; TRBD1 is a possible D gene (5 bases). CDR1 and CDR2 (germline): LNHDA, SQIVND (reference sequence). The V gene lost 10 bases and the J gene lost 5 bases, with 15 bases spanning the gap. This CDR3 has 14 amino acids.